These 25 T cell receptor beta chains came from one sample sequenced in a study of T-cell reconstitution after alpha-beta-depleted transplantation in children. Preparation of the TCRbeta library involved a method that used unique molecular identifiers. Each CDR3 protein is one row after TCRdb ran MiXCR on the PCR reads. The sample yields a few hundred thousand distinct CDR3 sequences, about 12% seen once. Material: PBMCs from the stem cell graft donor, obtained from the stem cell graft. These receptors all come from a human donor who donated a stem cell graft to a child with combined immunodeficiency.

V is TRBV21-1 and J is TRBJ2-1; TRBD2 reflects the table's D call only, with no check against the DNA. TRBV21-1 is listed as a pseudogene. The CDR3 has 17 amino acids. The CDR3: CASSASTSVSSYNEQFF. The CDR3 region has the DNA TGTGCCAGCAGCGCTTCGACTAGCGTAAGCTCCTACAATGAGCAGTTCTTC.

The rearrangement uses TRBV12-3 or TRBV12-4 and TRBJ2-4; 9 nucleotides match TRBD1. The V and J ends lost 5 bases and 0 bases, in that order; junction bases with no gene match: 2. This CDR3 is 15 amino acids long. The CDR3 is CASSDRGIAKNIQYF. The CDR3, as DNA: TGTGCCAGCAGTGACAGGGGGATAGCCAAAAACATTCAGTACTTC.

CDR3 nucleotides: TGTGCCAGCAGTCGGGACAGGGGAGGGTTCAGTGAAAAACTGTTTTTT. This codes for CASSRDRGGFSEKLFF. V is TRBV28 and J is TRBJ1-4, with TRBD1 matching 10 bases. After removal of 5 bases from V and 7 bases from J, the junction contained 10 bases not matched to a gene. In germline, CDR1 is MDHEN, CDR2 SYDVKM. The CDR3 sequence is 16 residues long.

This clonotype was counted only a few times. The genes are TRBV27 and TRBJ2-2; 13 bases align to TRBD2. The length of the CDR3 is 18 residues. With 6 bases clipped from V and 0 bases from J, the junction kept 7 bases outside the gene matches. CDR1 and CDR2 from the germline V gene are MNHEY and SMNVEV (reference sequence). CDR3 amino acids: CASSHTSGRAANTGELFF. The CDR3 DNA follows: TGTGCCAGCAGCCATACTAGCGGGAGGGCCGCGAACACCGGGGAGCTGTTTTTT.

This chain uses TRBV6-1 with TRBJ2-7; 7 nucleotides line up with TRBD2. The length of the CDR3 is 13 residues. The V and J ends lost 6 bases and 6 bases, in that order; junction bases with no gene match: 8. Germline V lookup: CDR1 MNHNS, CDR2 SASEGT. The CDR3 here is CASRTEAGVEQYF. The CDR3 DNA reads TGTGCCAGCAGGACGGAGGCGGGAGTCGAGCAGTACTTC.

This rearrangement joins TRBV20-1 to TRBJ2-7; D is undetermined. Looked up from germline, CDR1 is DFQATT and CDR2 is SNEGSKA (reference sequence). V dropped 6 bases and J dropped 1 base, with 13 bases sitting between them. The CDR3 has 13 amino acids. The CDR3: CSADWRRSYEQYF. In DNA form, the CDR3 reads TGCAGTGCAGATTGGCGGCGATCCTACGAGCAGTACTTC.

This clonotype was picked up many times. The chain employs TRBV20-1 and TRBJ2-1, with D possibly matching TRBD1 (5 bases). The germline V gene encodes CDR1 DFQATT and CDR2 SNEGSKA (reference sequence). With 1 base removed from V and 0 bases from J, the gap between germline ends came to 7 bases. The CDR3 totals 14 residues. As DNA, the CDR3 is TGCAGTGCTAGAGTGCAGGGCTCCTACAATGAGCAGTTCTTC. It translates to CSARVQGSYNEQFF.

This clonotype was recorded many times. The J gene is TRBJ1-5, the V gene TRBV10-3; D is uncertain. The length of the CDR3 is 13 residues. In germline, CDR1 is ENHRY, CDR2 SYGVKD. Trimming cost V 3 bases and J 0 bases, with 3 bases left between them. CDR3 in DNA: TGTGCCATCAGTGAAGGTAGCAATCAGCCCCAGCATTTT. Translated, it gives CAISEGSNQPQHF.

This chain connects TRBV7-9 to TRBJ2-7, with a tentative D call TRBD1 (6 bases). V shed 4 bases and J shed 1 base, with 14 bases lying between them. The germline CDR1 and CDR2 sequences are SEHNR and FQNEAQ (reference sequence). The CDR3 length is 15 residues. CDR3 region: CASSWSGTTSYEQYF. The CDR3 nucleotides are TGTGCCAGCAGCTGGTCCGGGACAACGTCCTACGAGCAGTACTTC.

In its sample, this clonotype was seen many times. The CDR3 bases are TGCAGTGCTCTAGCGGGAGGGCGGTCCTACAATGAGCAGTTCTTC. It translates to CSALAGGRSYNEQFF. The chain carries TRBV20-1 and TRBJ2-1; 12 bases are a match to TRBD2. Germline-derived CDR1 and CDR2 are DFQATT and SNEGSKA (reference sequence). V gave up 5 bases and J gave up 1 base; unmatched junction bases: 3. CDR3 size: 15 residues.

This clonotype was detected only a few times. The chain uses TRBV24-1 and TRBJ2-1; 7 bases agree with TRBD2. Germline CDR1 KGHDR, CDR2 SFDVKD. With 4 bases clipped from V and 0 bases from J, the junction kept 5 bases outside the gene matches. The CDR3 has 16 amino acids. The DNA of the CDR3 is TGTGCCACCAGTGACACCCGGGACTACTCCTACAATGAGCAGTTCTTC. It codes for CATSDTRDYSYNEQFF.

This clonotype has at least ten counts. The chain has TRBV12-3 or TRBV12-4 and TRBJ2-7, with no clear D. The CDR3 has 14 residues. V was clipped by 8 bases and J by 1 base, with 15 bases between them. The DNA of the CDR3 is TGTGCCAGCTCTTTAAGTTTCGGTTCCTACGAGCAGTACTTC. Protein product: CASSLSFGSYEQYF.

This chain links TRBV5-1 with TRBJ2-2; perhaps TRBD2 as D (5 bases). The CDR3 length is 16 residues. Looked up from germline, CDR1 is SGHRS and CDR2 is YFSETQ. V was trimmed by 3 bases and J by 1 base, leaving 13 bases between them. CDR3 loop: CASSWEPRRNTGELFF. Written as DNA, the CDR3 is TGCGCCAGCAGCTGGGAGCCCAGAAGGAACACCGGGGAGCTGTTTTTT.

This clonotype has a handful of counts. This chain links TRBV6-1 with TRBJ1-5, with D maybe TRBD1 (5 bases). The V gene's germline CDR1 is MNHNS and CDR2 SASEGT. The CDR3 loop spans 14 amino acids. V lost 9 bases and J lost 9, with 21 bases in between. The CDR3 region is CASHLGTSGRPQHF. In DNA form, the CDR3 reads TGTGCCAGTCACCTAGGGACCTCCGGACGGCCCCAGCATTTT.

The CDR3: CASSLAGRLNTEAFF. In nucleotides, the CDR3 is TGTGCCAGCAGTTTAGCAGGTCGGCTGAACACTGAAGCTTTCTTT. The V call is TRBV12-3 or TRBV12-4, the J call TRBJ1-1; the D is unclear. V gave up 0 bases and J gave up 0 bases, with 8 bases separating them. This CDR3 is 15 amino acids long.

This clonotype has more than one count but fewer than ten. The V gene is TRBV25-1, the J gene TRBJ2-2; the D is unclear. Trimming cost V 8 bases and J 6 bases, with 13 bases left between them. Germline CDR1 is MGHDK and CDR2 is SYGVNS. This CDR3 is 13 amino acids long. The CDR3, as DNA: TGTGCCAGCGGTTCGCAATTGGCCGGGGAGCTGTTTTTT. Protein sequence: CASGSQLAGELFF.

This chain links TRBV13 with TRBJ2-7, with a possible D match to TRBD1 (6 bases). V gave up 3 bases and J gave up 1 base, with 10 bases separating them. The germline CDR1 and CDR2 sequences are PRHDT and FYEKMQ (reference sequence). This CDR3 is 14 amino acids long. CDR3 in DNA: TGTGCCAGCAGCTTCTTTGACAGGTCCTACGAGCAGTACTTC. This sequence encodes CASSFFDRSYEQYF. Based on the CDR3 plus reference TRBV13 and TRBJ2-7, the full variable domain is AAGVIQSPRHLIKEKRETATLKCYPIPRHDTVYWYQQGPGQDPQFLISFYEKMQSDKGSIPDRFSAQQFSDYHSELNMSSLELGDSALYFCASSFFDRSYEQYFGPGTRLTVT.

This clonotype was detected only a few times. The rearrangement links TRBV4-3 to TRBJ2-3; 7 nucleotides align to TRBD2. Germline-derived CDR1 and CDR2 are LGHNA and YSLEER. V trimming: 2 bases; J trimming: 1 base; junction bases outside the gene matches: 9. The CDR3 has 17 residues. CDR3 nucleotides: TGCGCCAGCAGCCAAACATGGGTGGCGGGGGGCACAGATACGCAGTATTTT. Amino acids: CASSQTWVAGGTDTQYF.

V is TRBV20-1 and J is TRBJ2-1, with 8 bases that match TRBD2. This CDR3 region has 14 residues. V shed 2 bases and J 4 bases; nucleotides not matched to a gene: 4. Germline-derived CDR1 and CDR2 are DFQATT and SNEGSKA (reference sequence). Written as DNA, the CDR3 is TGCAGTGCTAGACAGCGGGGGCTATACAATGAGCAGTTCTTC. Translation gives CSARQRGLYNEQFF.

The chain couples TRBV18 to TRBJ1-6, with 12 bases lining up with TRBD1. CDR1 and CDR2 from the germline V gene are KGHSH and LQKENI. V was pared by 4 bases and J by 0 bases, with 4 bases of the junction left unmatched. CDR3 length: 18 residues. This CDR3 is CASSLMGQGASYNSPLHF. The CDR3 nucleotides read TGTGCCAGCTCACTCATGGGACAGGGGGCCTCCTATAATTCACCCCTCCACTTT.

This clonotype was seen a handful of times. This chain connects TRBV12-3 or TRBV12-4 to TRBJ2-5; TRBD1 or TRBD2 may be the D gene (5 bases each). CDR3 size: 14 residues. The V gene lost 6 bases and the J gene lost 1 base, with 12 bases spanning the gap. The CDR3 coding sequence is TGTGCCAGCAGCAGGGACGCTGGCCAAGAGACCCAGTACTTC. It translates to CASSRDAGQETQYF.

This clonotype was seen more than once but under ten times. The gene calls are TRBV12-5 and TRBJ2-1; D is unclear. Germline V CDR1 and CDR2: LGHNT, FRNRAP. V lost 1 base and J 5 bases, leaving 9 bases between the germline ends. The CDR3 runs 14 residues. CDR3 in amino acids: CASGLDYTHNEQFF. CDR3 DNA sequence: TGTGCTAGTGGTTTGGATTACACGCACAATGAGCAGTTCTTC.

This clonotype appeared a few times. This chain connects TRBV6-5 to TRBJ1-4; no definite D call. V was cut by 0 bases and J by 8 bases, with 13 bases left in between. This CDR3 has 15 amino acids. Germline CDR1 reads MNHEY; CDR2 reads SVGAGI. The CDR3 is CASSYSPLTLEKLFF. CDR3 coding DNA: TGTGCCAGCAGTTACTCCCCCCTAACTCTAGAAAAACTGTTTTTT.

The genes are TRBV12-3 or TRBV12-4 and TRBJ1-2, with a possible D match to TRBD1 (6 bases). Trimming took off 3 bases at V and 6 bases at J, with 17 bases between the two ends. This CDR3 has 15 residues. Here the CDR3 DNA reads TGTGCCAGCAGTTTCGATCCACGGGGGGCTGATGGCTACACCTTC. As protein: CASSFDPRGADGYTF.

This clonotype was observed a handful of times. CDR3 DNA: TGTGCCAGCAGCGTAGGAGGTGCGAACACCGGGGAGCTGTTTTTT. It translates to CASSVGGANTGELFF. The chain employs TRBV9 and TRBJ2-2; D gene uncertain. The V end was cut by 0 bases, the J end by 0 bases, with 6 bases between. The CDR3 contains 15 residues. Germline assignment: CDR1 SGDLS and CDR2 YYNGEE.